One T cell receptor (beta chain) is described in this entry. This entry comes from a study of blood T cell repertoires in COVID-19. About the study: The origin of the acute and convalescent COVID-19 samples was the United States, Italy and Spain. Sources were T cells, B-cell-depleted T cells, or PBMCs; the material itself was cDNA or gDNA.

Germline V gene lookup returns CDR1 MNHNY and CDR2 SVGAGI (reference sequence). The CDR3 has 16 residues. V was trimmed by 0 bases and J by 0 bases, leaving 12 bases between them. The authors' processing: Nucleated cell counts were estimated from reference gene primer amplification. Repertoires were generated with immunoSEQ multiplex PCR, while TCRdb's copy carries only in-frame clones and drops some. V and J calls and clone size are given by that table; D and trimming were obtained from the DNA. The sample includes 100,000 to 150,000 clones, around three quarters of them seen just once. The receptor's source is a man aged 65 to 79 with acute or convalescent COVID-19. The chain couples TRBV6-6 to TRBJ2-7; maybe TRBD2 (6 bases). Sequenced material: peripheral blood. Written as DNA, the CDR3 is TGTGCCAGCAGTTACTCGGGACTCCTCAGCTCCTACGAGCAGTACTTC. Translation gives CASSYSGLLSSYEQYF.